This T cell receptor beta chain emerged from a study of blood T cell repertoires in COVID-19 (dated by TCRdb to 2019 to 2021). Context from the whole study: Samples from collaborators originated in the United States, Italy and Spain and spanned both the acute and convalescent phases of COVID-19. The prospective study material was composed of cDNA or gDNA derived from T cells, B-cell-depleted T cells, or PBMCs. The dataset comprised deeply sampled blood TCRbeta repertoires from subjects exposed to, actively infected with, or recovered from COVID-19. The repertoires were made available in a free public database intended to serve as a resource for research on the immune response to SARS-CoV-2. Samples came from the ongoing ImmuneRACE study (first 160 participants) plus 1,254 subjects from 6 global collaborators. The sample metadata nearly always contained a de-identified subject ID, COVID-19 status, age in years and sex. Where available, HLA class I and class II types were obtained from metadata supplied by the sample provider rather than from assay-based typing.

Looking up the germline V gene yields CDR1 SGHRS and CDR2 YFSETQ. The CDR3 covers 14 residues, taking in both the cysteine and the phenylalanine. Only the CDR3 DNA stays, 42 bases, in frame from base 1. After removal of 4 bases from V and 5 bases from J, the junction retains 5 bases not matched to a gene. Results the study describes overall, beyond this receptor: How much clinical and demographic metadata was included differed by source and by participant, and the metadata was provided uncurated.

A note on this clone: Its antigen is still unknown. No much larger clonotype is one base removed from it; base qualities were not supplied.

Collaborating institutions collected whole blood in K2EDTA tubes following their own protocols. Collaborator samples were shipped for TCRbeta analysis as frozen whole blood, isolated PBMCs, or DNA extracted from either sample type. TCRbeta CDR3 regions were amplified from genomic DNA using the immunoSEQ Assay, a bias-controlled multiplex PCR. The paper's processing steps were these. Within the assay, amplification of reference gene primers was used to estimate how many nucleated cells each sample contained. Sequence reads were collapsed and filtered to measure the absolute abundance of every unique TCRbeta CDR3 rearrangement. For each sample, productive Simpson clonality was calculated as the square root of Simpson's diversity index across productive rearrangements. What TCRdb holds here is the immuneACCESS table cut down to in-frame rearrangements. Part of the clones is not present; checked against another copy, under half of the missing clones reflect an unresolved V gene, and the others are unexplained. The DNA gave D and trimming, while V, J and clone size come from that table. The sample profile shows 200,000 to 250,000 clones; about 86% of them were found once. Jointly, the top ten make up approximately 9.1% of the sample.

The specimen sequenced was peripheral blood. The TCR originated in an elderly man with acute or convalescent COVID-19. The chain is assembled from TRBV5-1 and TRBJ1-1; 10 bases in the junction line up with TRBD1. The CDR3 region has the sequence CASSPGQGWTEAFF. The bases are TGCGCCAGCAGCCCGGGACAGGGGTGGACTGAAGCTTTCTTT.